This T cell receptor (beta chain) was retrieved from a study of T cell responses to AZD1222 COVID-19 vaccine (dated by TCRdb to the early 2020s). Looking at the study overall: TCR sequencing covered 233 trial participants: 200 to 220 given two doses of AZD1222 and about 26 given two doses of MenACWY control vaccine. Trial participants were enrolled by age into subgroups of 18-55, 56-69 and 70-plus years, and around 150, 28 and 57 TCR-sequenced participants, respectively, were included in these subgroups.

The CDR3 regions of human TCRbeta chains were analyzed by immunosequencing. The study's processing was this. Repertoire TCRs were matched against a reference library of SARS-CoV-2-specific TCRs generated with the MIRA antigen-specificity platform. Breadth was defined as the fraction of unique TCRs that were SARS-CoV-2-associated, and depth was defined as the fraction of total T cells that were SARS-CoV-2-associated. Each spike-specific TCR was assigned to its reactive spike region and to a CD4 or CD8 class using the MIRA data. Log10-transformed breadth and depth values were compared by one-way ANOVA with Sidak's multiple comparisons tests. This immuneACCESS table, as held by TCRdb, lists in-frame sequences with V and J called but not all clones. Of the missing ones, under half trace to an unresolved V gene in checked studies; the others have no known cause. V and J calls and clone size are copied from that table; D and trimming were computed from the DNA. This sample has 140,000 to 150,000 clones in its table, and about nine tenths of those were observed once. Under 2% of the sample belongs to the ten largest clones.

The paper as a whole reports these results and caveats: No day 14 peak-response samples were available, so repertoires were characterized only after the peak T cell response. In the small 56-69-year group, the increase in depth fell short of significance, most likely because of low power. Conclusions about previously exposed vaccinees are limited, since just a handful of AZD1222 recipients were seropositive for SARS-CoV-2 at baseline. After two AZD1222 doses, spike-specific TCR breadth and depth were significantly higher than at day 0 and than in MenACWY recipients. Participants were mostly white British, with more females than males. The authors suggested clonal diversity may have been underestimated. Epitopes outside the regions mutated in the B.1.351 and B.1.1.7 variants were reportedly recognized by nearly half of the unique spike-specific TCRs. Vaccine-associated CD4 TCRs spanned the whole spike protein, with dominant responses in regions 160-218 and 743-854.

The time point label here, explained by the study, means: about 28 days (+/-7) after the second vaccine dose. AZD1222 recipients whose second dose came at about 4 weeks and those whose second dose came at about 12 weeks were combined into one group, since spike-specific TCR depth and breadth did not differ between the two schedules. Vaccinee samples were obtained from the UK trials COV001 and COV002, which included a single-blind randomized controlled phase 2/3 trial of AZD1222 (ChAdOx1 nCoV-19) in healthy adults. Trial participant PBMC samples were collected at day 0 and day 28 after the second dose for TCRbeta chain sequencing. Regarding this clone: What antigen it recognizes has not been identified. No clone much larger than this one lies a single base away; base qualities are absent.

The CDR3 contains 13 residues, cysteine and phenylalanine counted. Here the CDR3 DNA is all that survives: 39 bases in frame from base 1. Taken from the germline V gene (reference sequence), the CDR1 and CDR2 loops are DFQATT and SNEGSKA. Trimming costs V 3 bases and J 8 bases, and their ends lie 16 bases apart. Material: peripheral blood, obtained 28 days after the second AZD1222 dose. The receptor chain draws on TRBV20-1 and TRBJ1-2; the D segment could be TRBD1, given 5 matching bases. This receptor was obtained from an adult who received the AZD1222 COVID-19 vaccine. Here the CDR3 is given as CSASSQGSRGYTF. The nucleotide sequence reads TGCAGTGCTAGTTCCCAGGGTTCCCGGGGCTACACCTTC.